The 27 T cell receptor beta chains below were found in one sample sequenced in a study of shared clonotypes between healthy human individuals. Some clones are missing from TCRdb's copy, which holds only in-frame ones; the method was immunoSEQ multiplex PCR. The table includes just over 2,000,000 clones, 85% to 95% detected once. Sequencing was performed on naive CD4+ T cells sorted from blood. Sample subset: CD45RA+ positively selected. Receptors were obtained from a man aged 18 to 29 in good health.

The chain combines TRBV13 with TRBJ2-5; D perhaps matches TRBD2 (6 bases). Germline V gene data show CDR1 as PRHDT and CDR2 as FYEKMQ (reference sequence). CDR3 size: 15 residues. V lost 2 bases and J lost 3, with 13 bases in between. The CDR3 reads CASSLRPEGKETQYF. As DNA, the CDR3 is TGTGCCAGCAGCTTAAGACCGGAGGGGAAAGAGACCCAGTACTTC. Variable domain in full (rest from reference TRBV13 and TRBJ2-5): AAGVIQSPRHLIKEKRETATLKCYPIPRHDTVYWYQQGPGQDPQFLISFYEKMQSDKGSIPDRFSAQQFSDYHSELNMSSLELGDSALYFCASSLRPEGKETQYFGPGTRLLVL.

The V call is TRBV7-2, the J call TRBJ1-5; tentatively, D is TRBD1 (6 bases). CDR1 SGHTA and CDR2 FQGNSA come from the germline V gene. CDR3 size: 16 residues. The V end lost 3 bases, the J end lost 5 bases, and 17 bases lay between the germline ends. CDR3 DNA sequence: TGTGCCAGCAGCTTGGGGGGCAGGGTAAATTATCAGCCCCAGCATTTT. As protein: CASSLGGRVNYQPQHF.

The rearrangement links TRBV19 to TRBJ1-1; TRBD1 matches at 7 bases. The CDR3 has 14 amino acids. Germline CDR1 is LNHDA and CDR2 is SQIVND (reference sequence). The V and J ends lost 4 bases and 5 bases, in that order; junction bases with no gene match: 7. The CDR3 region has the DNA TGTGCCAGTAGTACAATACAGGGGCGGACTGAAGCTTTCTTT. It yields the protein CASSTIQGRTEAFF.

The chain combines TRBV6-1 with TRBJ2-7, with TRBD1 identical over 8 bases. The CDR3 totals 15 residues. J gave up 1 base and V 6 bases, and 8 bases lay outside the gene matches. Germline V gene lookup returns CDR1 MNHNS and CDR2 SASEGT. The DNA for the CDR3 is TGTGCCAGCAGCCTAGGACAGGGCGGGTCCTACGAGCAGTACTTC. It codes for CASSLGQGGSYEQYF.

CDR3 region: CAGQTNTGELFF. The CDR3 coding sequence is TGTGCCGGACAGACAAACACCGGGGAGCTGTTTTTT. The gene calls are TRBV19 and TRBJ2-2; perhaps TRBD1 as D (6 bases). CDR3 length equals 12 residues. CDR1 and CDR2 (germline): LNHDA, SQIVND (reference sequence). With 11 bases removed from V and 2 bases from J, the gap between germline ends came to 9 bases.

This clone occurred once. The V gene is TRBV6-5, the J gene TRBJ1-2; D may be TRBD1 (5 bases). CDR3 length: 13 amino acids. CDR1 and CDR2 from the germline V gene are MNHEY and SVGAGI. Trimming stripped 7 bases from V and 7 bases from J, with 16 bases between. This CDR3 reads CASNPAGTGGYTF. CDR3 in DNA: TGTGCCAGCAACCCCGCAGGGACGGGTGGCTACACCTTC.

V usage is TRBV10-2 and J usage is TRBJ2-5; D perhaps matches TRBD2 (6 bases). V was pared by 4 bases and J by 2 bases, with 8 bases between. From germline, CDR1 is WSHSY and CDR2 SAAADI. The CDR3 runs 13 residues. The CDR3 loop is CASSARGQETQYF. CDR3 DNA sequence: TGCGCCAGCAGTGCCCGGGGGCAAGAGACCCAGTACTTC.

The V gene is TRBV10-3, the J gene TRBJ2-4; a weak D match, TRBD2 (5 bases). From germline, CDR1 is ENHRY and CDR2 SYGVKD. This CDR3 contains 22 residues. Trimming took off 0 bases at V and 0 bases at J, with 27 bases between the two ends. CDR3 bases: TGTGCCATCAGTGAGTCGGATACGACTACGTCTTCCCAAAGACTAGCCAAAAACATTCAGTACTTC. Translating gives CAISESDTTTSSQRLAKNIQYF.

V gene TRBV4-1 combines with J gene TRBJ2-5; D remains unclear. The CDR3 is made up of 14 amino acids. Germline V CDR1 and CDR2: MGHRA, YSYEKL. V lost 2 bases, J lost 7 bases, and 14 bases lay in between. The CDR3: CASSQLTLDGTQYF. The CDR3, as DNA: TGCGCCAGCAGCCAACTGACACTGGACGGGACCCAGTACTTC.

The rearrangement joins TRBV7-9 to TRBJ1-3, with no clear D. The CDR3 has 19 residues. The ends were cut back, 6 bases at V and 0 bases at J, with 24 bases in the middle. The V gene's germline CDR1 is SEHNR and CDR2 FQNEAQ (reference sequence). This CDR3 reads CASRLSIGRKGASGNTIYF. The CDR3 bases are TGTGCCAGCAGATTAAGCATAGGGCGGAAAGGTGCCTCTGGAAACACCATATATTTT.

V gene TRBV6-4 combines with J gene TRBJ2-2; D may be TRBD1 (6 bases). Trimming stripped 6 bases from V and 1 base from J, with 9 bases between. The CDR3 runs 14 residues. Germline CDR1 MRHNA, CDR2 SNTAGT. CDR3 sequence: CASRTGLNTGELFF. CDR3 nucleotide sequence: TGTGCCAGCAGAACAGGGCTGAACACCGGGGAGCTGTTTTTT.

The rearrangement links TRBV6-1 to TRBJ2-1, with D perhaps matching TRBD1 (5 bases). Trimming took off 1 base at V and 10 bases at J, with 14 bases between the two ends. This CDR3 is built from 14 residues. In germline, CDR1 is MNHNS, CDR2 SASEGT. CDR3 loop: CASSEGTPAAEQFF. DNA for the CDR3: TGTGCCAGCAGTGAAGGGACACCCGCCGCCGAGCAGTTCTTC.

The V and J genes are TRBV12-5 and TRBJ1-1, with D maybe TRBD1 (5 bases). V was trimmed by 0 bases and J by 1 base, leaving 15 bases between them. The CDR3 contains 17 residues. Germline CDR1 LGHNT, CDR2 FRNRAP. The CDR3 sequence: CASGLVSRGVSNTEAFF. The DNA for the CDR3 is TGTGCTAGTGGTTTGGTTTCGCGGGGGGTGTCGAACACTGAAGCTTTCTTT.

The gene calls are TRBV7-9 and TRBJ2-1; D is unresolved. V lost 5 bases, J lost 3 bases, and 5 bases lay in between. CDR1 is SEHNR and CDR2 is FQNEAQ in the germline V gene (reference sequence). CDR3 length: 12 residues. CDR3 sequence: CASSRVYNEQFF. CDR3 DNA: TGTGCCAGCAGCCGGGTCTACAATGAGCAGTTCTTC.

As for this clone: This sample also contains other DNA sequences that code for the same CDR3. The chain couples TRBV9 to TRBJ1-5; the match to TRBD1 covers 7 bases. V lost 2 bases to trimming and J lost 6 bases; unmatched junction nucleotides: 5. The CDR3 is made up of 14 amino acids. Germline CDR1 is SGDLS and CDR2 is YYNGEE. CDR3 amino acids: CASSVGQGGQPQHF. CDR3 nucleotides: TGTGCCAGCAGCGTCGGGCAGGGGGGTCAGCCCCAGCATTTT.

The chain is built from TRBV5-4 and TRBJ1-6; 9 bases are shared with TRBD1. Unmatched junction bases numbered 8, after V lost 4 bases and J lost 0 bases. The CDR3 spans 18 residues. Germline lookup yields CDR1 SGHNT and CDR2 YYREEE (reference sequence). The CDR3 DNA follows: TGTGCCAGCAGCCCCGGACAGGGGAAGAACTCCTATAATTCACCCCTCCACTTT. Its protein is CASSPGQGKNSYNSPLHF.

This chain links TRBV5-4 with TRBJ1-2; TRBD1 might be the D (5 bases). V was clipped by 0 bases and J by 4 bases, with 16 bases between them. CDR1 is SGHNT and CDR2 is YYREEE in the germline V gene (reference sequence). This CDR3 region has 16 residues. The CDR3 loop reads CASSLVGGGIPYGYTF. The CDR3 DNA reads TGTGCCAGCAGCTTGGTTGGGGGGGGAATTCCCTATGGCTACACCTTC.

This clone appeared a few times. The chain links TRBV7-8 to TRBJ2-7; tentatively, D is TRBD1 (5 bases). V was pared by 1 base and J by 0 bases, with 7 bases between. CDR3 length: 14 residues. The V gene's germline CDR1 is SGHVS and CDR2 FQNEAQ. The CDR3 DNA is TGTGCCAGCAGCTTAGTTGACAGCTCCTACGAGCAGTACTTC. As protein: CASSLVDSSYEQYF.

About this clone: This sample includes further DNA sequences coding for the same CDR3. V usage is TRBV28 and J usage is TRBJ1-1; 9 positions match TRBD1. This CDR3 has 13 amino acids. The ends lost 4 bases at V and 8 bases at J; junction bases unmatched: 5. Germline V gene sequence: CDR1 MDHEN, CDR2 SYDVKM. The CDR3 region is CASSSGQGGEAFF. Here the CDR3 DNA reads TGTGCCAGCAGTTCGGGACAGGGAGGGGAAGCTTTCTTT.

With regard to this clone: Different DNA sequences within this sample yield the same CDR3. DNA for the CDR3: TGTGCCTGGAGTAGGGAGGTCGAGCAGTTCTTC. Translation gives CAWSREVEQFF. The chain is built from TRBV30 and TRBJ2-1; tentative D call: TRBD2 (6 bases). Germline V CDR1 and CDR2: GTSNPN, SVGIG (reference sequence). CDR3 length: 11 residues. Trimming shortened V by 2 bases and J by 10 bases, and 9 bases separated the two germline ends.

This chain uses TRBV7-8 with TRBJ1-6; D remains unclear. The CDR3 loop spans 16 amino acids. From germline, CDR1 is SGHVS and CDR2 FQNEAQ. V lost 4 bases to trimming and J lost 7 bases, with 17 bases between them. The CDR3 region has the DNA TGTGCCAGCAGCTCGTTCGCGCAGGCGGTGAATTCACCCCTCCACTTT. Protein product: CASSSFAQAVNSPLHF.

The DNA of the CDR3 is TGTGCCAGCAGCTTAGGGGGACAGGTCGGGCAGTACTTC. Residues: CASSLGGQVGQYF. The rearrangement links TRBV7-9 to TRBJ2-7; the match to TRBD1 covers 8 bases. This CDR3 has 13 residues. Germline V gives CDR1 SEHNR, CDR2 FQNEAQ (reference sequence). The junction had 5 bases not matched to a gene; V was cut back by 1 base and J by 9 bases.

The J gene is TRBJ2-5, the V gene TRBV7-2, with D possibly TRBD2 on 5 matching bases. The V end was cut by 7 bases, the J end by 9 bases, with 24 bases between. CDR3 length equals 15 residues. CDR1 and CDR2 (germline): SGHTA, FQGNSA. CDR3 sequence (DNA): TGTGCCAGCACCCACCAGTTTGTAGGACTCGGGGCCCAGTACTTC. It translates to CASTHQFVGLGAQYF.

Only one count was recorded for this clone. The chain is built from TRBV7-8 and TRBJ1-1, with D maybe TRBD1 (5 bases). Between the trimmed V and J ends, which lost 5 bases and 8 bases, there was a span of 12 bases. CDR3 size: 12 residues. Germline CDR1 is SGHVS and CDR2 is FQNEAQ. As DNA, the CDR3 is TGTGCCAGCAGCCCATGGCAGGGCGAAGCTTTCTTT. The encoded protein is CASSPWQGEAFF. Looking up the rest from reference TRBV7-8 and TRBJ1-1 gives the full variable domain: GAGVSQSPRYKVAKRGQDVALRCDPISGHVSLFWYQQALGQGPEFLTYFQNEAQLDKSGLPSDRFFAERPEGSVSTLKIQRTQQEDSAVYLCASSPWQGEAFFGQGTRLTVV.

The V call is TRBV7-9, the J call TRBJ2-2; TRBD2 aligns across 11 bases. In germline, CDR1 is SEHNR, CDR2 FQNEAQ (reference sequence). V lost 8 bases to trimming and J lost 7 bases; unmatched junction nucleotides: 9. The CDR3 length is 15 residues. CDR3 protein: CASRSLAGAIGELFF. As DNA, the CDR3 is TGTGCCAGCCGCTCACTAGCGGGAGCGATCGGGGAGCTGTTTTTT. Filled out from reference TRBV7-9 and TRBJ2-2, the complete variable domain reads DTGVSQNPRHKITKRGQNVTFRCDPISEHNRLYWYRQTLGQGPEFLTYFQNEAQLEKSRLLSDRFSAERPKGSFSTLEIQRTEQGDSAMYLCASRSLAGAIGELFFGEGSRLTVL.

The chain joins TRBV6-1 to TRBJ1-1, with TRBD1 identical over 7 bases. The V segment lost 0 bases and the J segment 5 bases; nucleotides outside the gene matches: 9. The CDR3 length is 16 residues. Germline-derived CDR1 and CDR2 are MNHNS and SASEGT. The CDR3 region has the DNA TGTGCCAGCAGTGAAGCAACGGGGGCAGGGGGGACTGAAGCTTTCTTT. Its translation: CASSEATGAGGTEAFF.

The rearrangement links TRBV9 to TRBJ2-3; 12 nucleotides agree with TRBD1. There are 15 residues in the CDR3. Unmatched junction bases numbered 3, after V lost 3 bases and J lost 4 bases. In germline, CDR1 is SGDLS, CDR2 YYNGEE. The CDR3: CASSEGQGAADTQYF. Here the CDR3 DNA reads TGTGCCAGCAGCGAGGGACAGGGGGCGGCAGATACGCAGTATTTT. Looking up the rest from reference TRBV9 and TRBJ2-3 gives the full variable domain: DSGVTQTPKHLITATGQRVTLRCSPRSGDLSVYWYQQSLDQGLQFLIQYYNGEERAKGNILERFSAQQFPDLHSELNLSSLELGDSALYFCASSEGQGAADTQYFGPGTRLTVL.